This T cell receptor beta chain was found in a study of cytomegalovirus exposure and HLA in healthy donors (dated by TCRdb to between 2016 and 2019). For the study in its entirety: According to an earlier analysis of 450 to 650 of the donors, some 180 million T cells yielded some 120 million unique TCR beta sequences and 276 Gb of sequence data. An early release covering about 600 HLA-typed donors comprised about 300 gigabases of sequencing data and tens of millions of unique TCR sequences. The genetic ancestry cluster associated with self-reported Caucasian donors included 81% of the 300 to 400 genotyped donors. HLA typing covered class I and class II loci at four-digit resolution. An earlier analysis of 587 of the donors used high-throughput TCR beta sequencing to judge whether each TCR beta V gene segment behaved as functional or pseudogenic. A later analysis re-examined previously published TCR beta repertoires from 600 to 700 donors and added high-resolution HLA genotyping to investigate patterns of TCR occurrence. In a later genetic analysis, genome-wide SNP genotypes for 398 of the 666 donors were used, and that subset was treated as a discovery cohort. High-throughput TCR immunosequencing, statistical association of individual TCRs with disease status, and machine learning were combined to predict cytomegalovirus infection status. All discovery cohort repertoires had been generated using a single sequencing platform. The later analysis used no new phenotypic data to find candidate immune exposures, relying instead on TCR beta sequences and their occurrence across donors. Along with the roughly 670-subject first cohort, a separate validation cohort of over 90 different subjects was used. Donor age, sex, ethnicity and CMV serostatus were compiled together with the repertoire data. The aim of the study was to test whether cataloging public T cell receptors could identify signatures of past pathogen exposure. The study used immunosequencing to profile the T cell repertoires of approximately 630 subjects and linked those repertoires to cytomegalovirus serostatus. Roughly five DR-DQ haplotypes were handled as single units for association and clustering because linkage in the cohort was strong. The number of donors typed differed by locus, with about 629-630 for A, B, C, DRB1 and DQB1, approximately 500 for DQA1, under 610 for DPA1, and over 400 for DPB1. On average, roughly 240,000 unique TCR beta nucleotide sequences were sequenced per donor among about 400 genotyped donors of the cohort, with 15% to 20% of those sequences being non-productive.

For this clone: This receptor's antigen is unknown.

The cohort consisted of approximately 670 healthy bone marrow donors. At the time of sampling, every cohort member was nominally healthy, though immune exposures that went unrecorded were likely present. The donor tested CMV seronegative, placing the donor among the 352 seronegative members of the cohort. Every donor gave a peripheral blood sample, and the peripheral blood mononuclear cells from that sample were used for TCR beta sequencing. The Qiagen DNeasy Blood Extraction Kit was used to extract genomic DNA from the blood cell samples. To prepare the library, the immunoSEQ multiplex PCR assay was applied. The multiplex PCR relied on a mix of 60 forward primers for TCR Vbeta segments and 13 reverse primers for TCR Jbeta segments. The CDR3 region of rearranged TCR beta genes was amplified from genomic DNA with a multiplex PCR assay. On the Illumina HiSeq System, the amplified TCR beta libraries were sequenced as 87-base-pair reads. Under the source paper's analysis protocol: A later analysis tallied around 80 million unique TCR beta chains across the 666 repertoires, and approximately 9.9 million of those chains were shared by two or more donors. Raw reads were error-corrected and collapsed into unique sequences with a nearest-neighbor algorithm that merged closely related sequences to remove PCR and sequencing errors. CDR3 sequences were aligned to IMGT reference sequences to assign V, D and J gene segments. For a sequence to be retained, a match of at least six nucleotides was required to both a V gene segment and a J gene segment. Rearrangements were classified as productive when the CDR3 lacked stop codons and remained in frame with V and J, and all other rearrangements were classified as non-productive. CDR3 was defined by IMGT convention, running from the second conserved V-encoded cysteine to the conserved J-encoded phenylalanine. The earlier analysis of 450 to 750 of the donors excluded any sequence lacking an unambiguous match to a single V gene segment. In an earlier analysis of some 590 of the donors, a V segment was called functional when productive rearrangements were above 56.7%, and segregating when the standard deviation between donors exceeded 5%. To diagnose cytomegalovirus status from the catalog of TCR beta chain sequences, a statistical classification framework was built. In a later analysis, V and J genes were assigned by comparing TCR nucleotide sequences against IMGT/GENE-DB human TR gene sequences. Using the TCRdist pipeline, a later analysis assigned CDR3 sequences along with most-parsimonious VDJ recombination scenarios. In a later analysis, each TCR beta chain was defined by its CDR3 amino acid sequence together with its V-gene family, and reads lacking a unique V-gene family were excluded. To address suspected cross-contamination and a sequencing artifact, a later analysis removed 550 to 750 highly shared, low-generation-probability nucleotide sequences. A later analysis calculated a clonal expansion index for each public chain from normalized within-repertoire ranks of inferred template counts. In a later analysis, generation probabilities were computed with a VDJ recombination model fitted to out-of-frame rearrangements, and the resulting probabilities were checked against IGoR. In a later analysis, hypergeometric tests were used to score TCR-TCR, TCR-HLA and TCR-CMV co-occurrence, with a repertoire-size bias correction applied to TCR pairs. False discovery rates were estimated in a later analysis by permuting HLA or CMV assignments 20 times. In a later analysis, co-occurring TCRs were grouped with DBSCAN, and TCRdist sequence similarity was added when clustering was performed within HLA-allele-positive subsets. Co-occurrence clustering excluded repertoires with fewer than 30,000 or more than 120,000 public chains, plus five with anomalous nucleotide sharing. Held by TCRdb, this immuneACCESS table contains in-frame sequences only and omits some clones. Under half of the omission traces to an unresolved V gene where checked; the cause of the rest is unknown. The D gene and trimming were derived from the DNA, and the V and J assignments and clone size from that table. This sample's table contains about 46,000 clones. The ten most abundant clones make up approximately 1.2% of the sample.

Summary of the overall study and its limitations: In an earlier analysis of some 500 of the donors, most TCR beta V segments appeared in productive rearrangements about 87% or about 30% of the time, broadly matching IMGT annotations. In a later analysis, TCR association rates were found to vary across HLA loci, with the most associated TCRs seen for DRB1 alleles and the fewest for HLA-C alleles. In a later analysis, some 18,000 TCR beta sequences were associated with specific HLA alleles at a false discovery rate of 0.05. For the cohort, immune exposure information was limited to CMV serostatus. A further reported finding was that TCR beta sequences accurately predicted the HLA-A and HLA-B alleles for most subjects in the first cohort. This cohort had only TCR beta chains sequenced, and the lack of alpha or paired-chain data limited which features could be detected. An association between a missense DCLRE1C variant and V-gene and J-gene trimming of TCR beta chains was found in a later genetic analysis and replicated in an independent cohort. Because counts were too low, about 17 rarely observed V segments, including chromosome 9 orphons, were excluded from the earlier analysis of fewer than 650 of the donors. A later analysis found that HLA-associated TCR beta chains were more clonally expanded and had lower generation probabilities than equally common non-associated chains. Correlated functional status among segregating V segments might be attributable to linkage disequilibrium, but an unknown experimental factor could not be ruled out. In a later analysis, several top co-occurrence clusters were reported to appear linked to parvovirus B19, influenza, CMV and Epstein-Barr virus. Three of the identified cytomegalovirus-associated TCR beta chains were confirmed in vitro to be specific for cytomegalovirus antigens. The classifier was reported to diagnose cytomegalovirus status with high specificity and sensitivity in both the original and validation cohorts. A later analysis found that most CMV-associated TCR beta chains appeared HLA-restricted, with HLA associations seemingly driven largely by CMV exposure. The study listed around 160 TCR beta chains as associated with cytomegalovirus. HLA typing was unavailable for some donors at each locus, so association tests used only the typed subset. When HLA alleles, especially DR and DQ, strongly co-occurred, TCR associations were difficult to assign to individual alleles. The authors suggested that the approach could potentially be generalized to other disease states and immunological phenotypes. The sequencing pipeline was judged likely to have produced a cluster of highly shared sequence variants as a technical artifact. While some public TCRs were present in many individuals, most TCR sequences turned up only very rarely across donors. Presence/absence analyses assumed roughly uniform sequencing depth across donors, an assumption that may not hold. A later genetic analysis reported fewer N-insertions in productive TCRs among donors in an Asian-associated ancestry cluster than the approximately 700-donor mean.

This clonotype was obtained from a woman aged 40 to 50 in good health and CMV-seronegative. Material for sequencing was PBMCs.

DNA sequence: TGTGCCAGCAGCTTAGCGCTCGGGACTAGCGGGAGGGTACTGGAGCAGTACTTC. This is translated as CASSLALGTSGRVLEQYF. The chain couples TRBV7-6 to TRBJ2-7, and TRBD2 aligns with 16 junction nucleotides. The germline V gene specifies SGHVS as CDR1 and FNYEAQ as CDR2. Ends trimmed: V by 0 bases, J by 7 bases; bases unmatched to a gene: 9. The CDR3 sequence holds 18 residues, the cysteine and phenylalanine included. Of all the DNA, just the CDR3 is kept, 54 bases in frame from base 1.